This T cell receptor (beta chain) was obtained from a study of metastatic and nonmetastatic thyroid tumors. Overall study context: Repertoire data that came from the blood and tumor or nodule tissue of malignant and benign thyroid patients were compared.

Study-wide results and caveats: Relative to benign nodules, malignant thyroid tumors were reportedly characterized by significantly elevated TCR beta diversity in blood and tumor.

In the original workflow: Differences in CDR3 between clinicopathological groups were drawn on to build a classifier intended to discriminate distant-metastatic papillary thyroid cancer patients. TCRdb re-called clones from the PCR reads using MiXCR. The V and J calls come from TCRdb's annotation, not from the publication. The table lists 30,000 to 45,000 clones, less than 25% of them singletons. Concerning this clone: The antigen remains unidentified.

Every patient was untreated before thyroid surgery. The material sequenced was blood. The TCR sequence derives from a female donor with papillary thyroid cancer or a benign thyroid nodule (not recorded which). Some clones in this sample may be carry-over from other donors' samples.

CDR3 DNA sequence: TGTGCCAGCAGCTTAGCCTACAACGGACTAGCGGGAGGGCCAGGGGAGACCCAGTACTTC. It yields the protein CASSLAYNGLAGGPGETQYF. J is TRBJ2-5 and V is TRBV5-4, with TRBD2 matching 15 bases. Germline trimming cut 2 bases from V and 5 bases from J; bases unmatched to any gene: 16. Per the germline V gene, CDR1 is SGHNT and CDR2 is YYREEE (reference sequence). The CDR3 is 20 amino acids.